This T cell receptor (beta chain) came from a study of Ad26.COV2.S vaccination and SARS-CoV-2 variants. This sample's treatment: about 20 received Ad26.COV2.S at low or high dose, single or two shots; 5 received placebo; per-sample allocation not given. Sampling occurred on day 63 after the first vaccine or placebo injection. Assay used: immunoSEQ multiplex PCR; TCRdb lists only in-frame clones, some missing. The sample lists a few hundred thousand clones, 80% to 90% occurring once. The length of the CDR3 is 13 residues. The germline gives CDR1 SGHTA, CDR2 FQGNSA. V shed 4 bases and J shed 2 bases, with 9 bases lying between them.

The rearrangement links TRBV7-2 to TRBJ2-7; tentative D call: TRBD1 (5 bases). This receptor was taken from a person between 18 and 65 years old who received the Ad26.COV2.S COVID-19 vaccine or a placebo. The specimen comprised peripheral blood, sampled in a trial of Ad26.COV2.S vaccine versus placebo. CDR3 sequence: CASSSDIPYEQYF. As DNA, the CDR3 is TGTGCCAGCAGCTCGGACATCCCCTACGAGCAGTACTTC. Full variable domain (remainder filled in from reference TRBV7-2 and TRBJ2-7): GAGVSQSPSNKVTEKGKDVELRCDPISGHTALYWYRQSLGQGLEFLIYFQGNSAPDKSGLPSDRFSAERTGGSVSTLTIQRTQQEDSAVYLCASSSDIPYEQYFGPGTRLTVT.